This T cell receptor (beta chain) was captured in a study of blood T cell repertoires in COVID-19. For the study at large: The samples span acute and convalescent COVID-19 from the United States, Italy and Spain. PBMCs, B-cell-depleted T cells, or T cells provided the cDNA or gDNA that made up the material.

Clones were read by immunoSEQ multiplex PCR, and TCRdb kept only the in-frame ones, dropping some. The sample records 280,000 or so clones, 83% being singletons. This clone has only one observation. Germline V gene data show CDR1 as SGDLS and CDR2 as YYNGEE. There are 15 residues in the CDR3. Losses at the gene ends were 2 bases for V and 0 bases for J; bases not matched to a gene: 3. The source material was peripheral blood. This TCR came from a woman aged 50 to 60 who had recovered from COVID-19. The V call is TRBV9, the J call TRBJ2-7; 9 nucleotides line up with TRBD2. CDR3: CASSVAGGGSYEQYF. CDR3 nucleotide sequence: TGTGCCAGCAGCGTCGCGGGAGGGGGCTCCTACGAGCAGTACTTC.